These T cell receptor beta chains were read from a single sample in a study of blood T cell repertoires in COVID-19. Only in-frame clones appear in the TCRdb table, and some are missing; sequencing was by immunoSEQ multiplex PCR. The sample lists roughly 100,000 clones, approximately 80% occurring once. Sequencing used peripheral blood. The source of these receptors is a woman aged 80 or over with acute or convalescent COVID-19. Both conserved end residues are part of each CDR3. Size is omitted from some rows. Given values are once, few, many or a class for expanded clones.

>TRBJ1-2|.|TRBV6-5
CASGDWGTFYGYTF
>TRBJ2-1|.|TRBV5-6
CASSGTQAGAYNEQFF
>TRBJ2-1|.|TRBV10-3
CASRTSARGYEQFF
>TRBJ1-3|.|TRBV6-2/TRBV6-3
CASSPGQSGNTIYF
>TRBJ1-4|.|TRBV5-5
CASSLTGGSLGGNEKLFF
>TRBJ1-4|once|TRBV30
CAWSRQGTNEKLFF
>TRBJ1-2|.|TRBV7-2
CASSLGGTGGRDSYTF
>TRBJ2-2|.|TRBV24-1
CATSRDSDTGELFF
>TRBJ2-3|many|TRBV7-6
CASSLSGTSTDTQYF
>TRBJ1-2|.|TRBV7-2
CASSPTPPTASYGYTF
>TRBJ1-2|few|TRBV2
CASSDQQGLGYTF
>TRBJ1-6|few|TRBV11-2
CASSLPYQAHNSPLHF
>TRBJ2-5|.|TRBV6-2/TRBV6-3
CASSRRGETQYF
>TRBJ1-2|.|TRBV4-1
CASSQDPGQGDNYGYTF
>TRBJ2-1|many|TRBV5-6
CASSPLGRGGSYNEQFF
>TRBJ2-1|.|TRBV24-1
CATSETGVGSYNEQFF
>TRBJ2-2|.|TRBV6-2/TRBV6-3
CASSWLFGAPNGLSTGELFF
>TRBJ1-2|.|TRBV12-3/TRBV12-4
CASSLYSDGYTF
>TRBJ2-7|.|TRBV24-1
CATSDGGAREQYF
>TRBJ1-5|many|TRBV2
CASRYRDKSQPQHF
>TRBJ2-7|.|TRBV11-2
CASYQPGLGYEQYF
>TRBJ1-2|.|TRBV6-5
CASSYSTGERTYGYTF
>TRBJ2-3|.|TRBV7-2
CASSLRVSTDTQYF
>TRBJ2-5|.|TRBV7-2
CASSTTRTSKYF
>TRBJ2-3|.|TRBV6-2/TRBV6-3
CASSYSNLADTDTQYF
>TRBJ1-6|few|TRBV10-3
CAIRSGTSQSPLHF
>TRBJ2-2|.|TRBV5-1
CASRETGVGAGELFF
>TRBJ1-2|.|TRBV6-5
CAGSPGQGNYGYTF
>TRBJ2-7|.|TRBV18
CASSPPATGTNEQYF
>TRBJ1-6|few|TRBV28
CASTGDRRALHF
>TRBJ2-1|few|TRBV7-9
CASTSGTGGRYNEQFF